The T cell receptor beta chain under discussion was sequenced for a study of OX40 agonist ivuxolimab in advanced cancers. Study at large: Every 2 weeks, ivuxolimab was infused into the patients intravenously at between 0.01 and 10 mg/kg.

This CDR3 spans 14 amino acids. The V end lost 1 base, the J end lost 1 base, and 8 bases lay between the germline ends. Per the germline V gene, CDR1 is SSHAT and CDR2 is FNYEAQ (reference sequence). Sequencing used immunoSEQ multiplex PCR; TCRdb keeps in-frame clones, though not all of them. The table includes just over 20,000 clones, approximately 90% detected once. The starting material was CD4+ or CD8+ T cells sorted from blood, obtained in a trial of the OX40 agonist ivuxolimab. This TCR was sampled from an adult with an advanced solid tumor such as melanoma, head and neck, liver or kidney cancer. This chain links TRBV7-7 with TRBJ2-7, with D possibly being TRBD1 (6 bases). CDR3 sequence reads: CASSLGTESYEQYF. DNA of the CDR3: TGTGCCAGCAGCTTAGGGACAGAATCCTACGAGCAGTACTTC. Combining the CDR3 with reference TRBV7-7 and TRBJ2-7 gives the whole variable domain GAGVSQSPRYKVTKRGQDVTLRCDPISSHATLYWYQQALGQGPEFLTYFNYEAQPDKSGLPSDRFSAERPEGSISTLTIQRTEQRDSAMYRCASSLGTESYEQYFGPGTRLTVT.